The source of this T cell receptor beta chain is a study of PD-1 blockade in classical Hodgkin lymphoma. This clone was seen just once. Its target is unknown. The table came from immunoSEQ multiplex PCR; TCRdb's copy has only in-frame clones and leaves some out. This repertoire shows over 35,000 clones, about 90% found once; its top ten account for approximately 9.1%. Every patient was affected by relapse after autologous stem cell transplantation, while exposure to brentuximab vedotin was not uniform. General study findings and limits: Factors driving the repertoire differences, possibly disease activity or prior therapy, remain undefined. Compared with healthy donors, newly diagnosed patients reportedly showed lower baseline TCR diversity.

The sequence was obtained from a human donor with classical Hodgkin lymphoma. The specimen was peripheral blood mononuclear cells (PBMCs), collected at baseline.

CDR3 loop: CAWSVGDSPTDTQYF. The CDR3 nucleotides read TGTGCCTGGAGTGTTGGGGACAGCCCCACAGATACGCAGTATTTT. The chain joins TRBV30 to TRBJ2-3; 7 bases align to TRBD1. Germline-derived CDR1 and CDR2 are GTSNPN and SVGIG (reference sequence). The CDR3 covers 15 residues. V gave up 0 bases and J gave up 2 bases; unmatched junction bases: 5. Supplemented by reference TRBV30 and TRBJ2-3, the full variable domain reads SQTIHQWPATLVQPVGSPLSLECTVEGTSNPNLYWYRQAAGRGLQLLFYSVGIGQISSEVPQNLSASRPQDRQFILSSKKLLLSDSGFYLCAWSVGDSPTDTQYFGPGTRLTVL.